This passage covers 7 T cell receptor beta chains from one sample sequenced in a study of T cells in Graves' hyperthyroidism and ophthalmopathy. The TCR beta CDR3 regions underwent amplification using RNA transcripts as the source. The study used the HTBI primer set for a first-round RT-PCR of the TCR CDR3. TCRdb independently ran MiXCR on the multiplex PCR reads; one entry per CDR3 protein. Seen here are 350,000 or so distinct CDR3 sequences, around a sixth observed once, and the top ten hold roughly a sixth. Sequencing was performed on blood. The origin of the receptors is a woman aged 40 to 50 with Graves' ophthalmopathy.

This clonotype was found once. Germline is not matched at one junction end, which may reflect a read error. The chain has TRBV28 and TRBJ2-5; 8 nucleotides agree with TRBD1. This CDR3 spans 16 amino acids. Germline V lookup: CDR1 MDHEN, CDR2 SYDVKM. This chain's CDR3 is CASSSFPKTGGESQYF. The CDR3 region has the DNA TGTGCCAGCAGTTCCTTCCCCAAAACAGGGGGAGAGAGCCAGTACTTC.

J is TRBJ1-2 and V is TRBV6-1; D is perhaps TRBD1 (6 bases). The CDR3 runs to 16 residues. Looked up from germline, CDR1 is MNHNS and CDR2 is SASEGT. Trimming removed 5 bases from V and 2 bases from J, with 18 bases in between. CDR3 DNA: TGTGCCAGCAGTCGCCGGGGGGGCAGGGCAAACTATGGCTACACCTTC. This translates into CASSRRGGRANYGYTF.

The chain couples TRBV27 to TRBJ2-5; 15 nucleotides agree with TRBD2. The CDR3 totals 16 residues. V gave up 5 bases and J gave up 4 bases; unmatched junction bases: 5. Germline loops: CDR1 MNHEY, CDR2 SMNVEV (reference sequence). CDR3 sequence (DNA): TGTGCCAGCAGTACAGCGGGACTAGCGGGAGGAGAGACCCAGTACTTC. Its translation: CASSTAGLAGGETQYF.

The chain joins TRBV2 to TRBJ2-2, with 8 nucleotides matching TRBD1. Germline V gene sequence: CDR1 SNHLY, CDR2 FYNNEI. V dropped 7 bases and J dropped 6; count of bases not matched to a gene: 10. The CDR3 extends over 15 amino acids. CDR3 in DNA: TGTGCCAGCAAAACTCAGACAGGGGTAGCCGGGGAGCTGTTTTTT. It is translated as CASKTQTGVAGELFF. Looking up the rest from reference TRBV2 and TRBJ2-2 gives the full variable domain: EPEVTQTPSHQVTQMGQEVILRCVPISNHLYFYWYRQILGQKVEFLVSFYNNEISEKSEIFDDQFSVERPDGSNFTLKIRSTKLEDSAMYFCASKTQTGVAGELFFGEGSRLTVL.

This clonotype was picked up many times. This rearrangement joins TRBV30 to TRBJ2-5; TRBD1 is a possible D gene (6 bases). The CDR3 totals 13 residues. Trimming stripped 1 base from V and 9 bases from J, with 15 bases between. CDR1 and CDR2 from the germline V gene are GTSNPN and SVGIG (reference sequence). The DNA for the CDR3 is TGTGCCTGGAGTGACTTGACAGGCGGGTCCCAGTACTTC. It is translated as CAWSDLTGGSQYF.

This clonotype was found many times. The gene calls are TRBV7-9 and TRBJ2-5; a possible D gene is TRBD2 (6 bases). In germline, CDR1 is SEHNR, CDR2 FQNEAQ (reference sequence). This CDR3 is built from 14 residues. The ends were cut back, 6 bases at V and 5 bases at J, with 16 bases in the middle. CDR3 protein: CASRQAGRGETQYF. Here the CDR3 DNA reads TGTGCCAGCAGGCAGGCGGGGAGAGGGGAGACCCAGTACTTC. Using reference TRBV7-9 and TRBJ2-5 for the parts outside the CDR3, the full variable domain is DTGVSQNPRHKITKRGQNVTFRCDPISEHNRLYWYRQTLGQGPEFLTYFQNEAQLEKSRLLSDRFSAERPKGSFSTLEIQRTEQGDSAMYLCASRQAGRGETQYFGPGTRLLVL.

This clonotype was counted a few times. Here the CDR3 DNA reads TGTGCCAGCAGTATGACAGGGGGCTTGGGTGAAGCTTTCTTT. Protein: CASSMTGGLGEAFF. V usage is TRBV12-3 or TRBV12-4 and J usage is TRBJ1-1; 10 nucleotides match TRBD1. Trimming cost V 5 bases and J 7 bases; bases outside gene matches: 7. The CDR3 totals 14 residues.